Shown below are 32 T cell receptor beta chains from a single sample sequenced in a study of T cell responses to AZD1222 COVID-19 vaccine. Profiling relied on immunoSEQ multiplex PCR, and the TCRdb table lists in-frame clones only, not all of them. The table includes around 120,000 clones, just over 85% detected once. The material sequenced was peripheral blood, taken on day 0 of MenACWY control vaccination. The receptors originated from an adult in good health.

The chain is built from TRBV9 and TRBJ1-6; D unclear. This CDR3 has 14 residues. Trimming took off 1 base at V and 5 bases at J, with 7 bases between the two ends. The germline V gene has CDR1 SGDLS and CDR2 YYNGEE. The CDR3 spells CASSVRGNNSPLHF. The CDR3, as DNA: TGTGCCAGCAGCGTACGGGGTAATAATTCACCCCTCCACTTT.

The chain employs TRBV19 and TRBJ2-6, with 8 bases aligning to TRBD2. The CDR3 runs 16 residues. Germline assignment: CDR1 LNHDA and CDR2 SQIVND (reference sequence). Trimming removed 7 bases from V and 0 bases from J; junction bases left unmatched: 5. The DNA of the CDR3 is TGTGCCAGTAACGTTCGGGGGGGCTCTGGGGCCAACGTCCTGACTTTC. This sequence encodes CASNVRGGSGANVLTF. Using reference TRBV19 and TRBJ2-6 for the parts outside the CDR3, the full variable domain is DGGITQSPKYLFRKEGQNVTLSCEQNLNHDAMYWYRQDPGQGLRLIYYSQIVNDFQKGDIAEGYSVSREKKESFPLTVTSAQKNPTAFYLCASNVRGGSGANVLTFGAGSRLTVL.

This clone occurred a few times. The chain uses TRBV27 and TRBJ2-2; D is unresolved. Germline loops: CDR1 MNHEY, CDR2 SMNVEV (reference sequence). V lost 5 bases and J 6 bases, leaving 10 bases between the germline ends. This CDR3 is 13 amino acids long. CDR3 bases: TGTGCCAGCAGTGGAAGGGTCGCCGGGGAGCTGTTTTTT. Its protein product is CASSGRVAGELFF.

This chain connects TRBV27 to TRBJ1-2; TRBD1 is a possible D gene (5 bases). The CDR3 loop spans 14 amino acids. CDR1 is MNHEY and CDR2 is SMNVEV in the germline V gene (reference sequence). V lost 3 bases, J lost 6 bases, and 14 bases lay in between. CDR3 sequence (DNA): TGTGCCAGCAGTTTGAGGGACGGACGAAATGGCTACACCTTC. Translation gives CASSLRDGRNGYTF.

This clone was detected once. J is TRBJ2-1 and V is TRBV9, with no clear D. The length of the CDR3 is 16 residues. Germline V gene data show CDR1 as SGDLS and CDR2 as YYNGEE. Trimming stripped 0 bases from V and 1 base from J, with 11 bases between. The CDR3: CASSVGVLSSYNEQFF. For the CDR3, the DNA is TGTGCCAGCAGCGTAGGGGTGCTATCTTCCTACAATGAGCAGTTCTTC.

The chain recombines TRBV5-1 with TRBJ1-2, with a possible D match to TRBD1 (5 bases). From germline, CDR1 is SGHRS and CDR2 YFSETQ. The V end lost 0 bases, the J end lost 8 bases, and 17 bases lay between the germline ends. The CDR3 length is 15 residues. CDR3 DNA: TGCGCCAGCAGCTTGGCCGGGCAGGGAGGAAGCGGCTACACCTTC. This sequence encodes CASSLAGQGGSGYTF.

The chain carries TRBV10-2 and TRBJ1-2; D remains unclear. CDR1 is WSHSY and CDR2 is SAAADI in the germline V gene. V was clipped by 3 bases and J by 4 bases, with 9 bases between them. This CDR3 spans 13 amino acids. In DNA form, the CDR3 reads TGCGCCAGCAGTGACTTACCTCTCTATGGCTACACCTTC. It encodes CASSDLPLYGYTF.

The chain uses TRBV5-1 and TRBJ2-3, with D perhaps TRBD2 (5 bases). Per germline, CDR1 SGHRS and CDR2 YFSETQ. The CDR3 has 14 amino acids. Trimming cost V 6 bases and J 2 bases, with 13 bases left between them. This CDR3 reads CASKSSDPTDTQYF. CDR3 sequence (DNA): TGCGCCAGCAAAAGTAGCGATCCCACAGATACGCAGTATTTT.

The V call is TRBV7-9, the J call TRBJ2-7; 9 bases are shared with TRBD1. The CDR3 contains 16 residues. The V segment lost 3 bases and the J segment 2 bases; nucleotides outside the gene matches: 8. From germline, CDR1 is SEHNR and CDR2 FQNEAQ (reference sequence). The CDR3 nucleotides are TGTGCCAGCAGCTTGGTGGCCGGGACAGGGACCTACGAGCAGTACTTC. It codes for CASSLVAGTGTYEQYF.

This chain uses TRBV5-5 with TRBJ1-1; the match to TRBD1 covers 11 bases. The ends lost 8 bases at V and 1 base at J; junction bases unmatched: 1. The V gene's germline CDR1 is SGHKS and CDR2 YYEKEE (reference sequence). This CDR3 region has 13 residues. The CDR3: CASGTGGNTEAFF. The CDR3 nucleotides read TGTGCCAGTGGGACAGGGGGGAACACTGAAGCTTTCTTT.

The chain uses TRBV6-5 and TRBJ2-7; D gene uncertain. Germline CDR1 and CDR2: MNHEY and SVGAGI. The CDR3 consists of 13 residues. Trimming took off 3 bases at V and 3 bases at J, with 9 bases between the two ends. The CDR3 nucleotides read TGTGCCAGCAGTTATCGTCAGAGCTACGAGCAGTACTTC. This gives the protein CASSYRQSYEQYF.

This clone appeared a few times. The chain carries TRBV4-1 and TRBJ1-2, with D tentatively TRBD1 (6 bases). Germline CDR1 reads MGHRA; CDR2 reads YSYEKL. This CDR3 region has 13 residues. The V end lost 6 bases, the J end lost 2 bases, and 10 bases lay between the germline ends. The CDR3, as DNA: TGCGCCAGCAGACCGACAGGAAACTATGGCTACACCTTC. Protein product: CASRPTGNYGYTF.

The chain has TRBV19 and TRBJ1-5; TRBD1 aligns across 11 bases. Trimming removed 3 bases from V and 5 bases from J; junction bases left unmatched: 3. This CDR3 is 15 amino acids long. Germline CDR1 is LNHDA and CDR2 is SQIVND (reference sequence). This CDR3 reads CASSIWGQGDQPQHF. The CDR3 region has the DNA TGTGCCAGTAGTATTTGGGGACAGGGGGATCAGCCCCAGCATTTT.

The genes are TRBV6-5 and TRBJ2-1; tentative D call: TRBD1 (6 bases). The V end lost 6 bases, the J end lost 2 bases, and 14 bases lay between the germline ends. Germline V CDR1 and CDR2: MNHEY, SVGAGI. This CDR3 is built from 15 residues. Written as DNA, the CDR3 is TGTGCCAGCAGACGAACAGGGAAAACCTACAATGAGCAGTTCTTC. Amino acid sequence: CASRRTGKTYNEQFF.

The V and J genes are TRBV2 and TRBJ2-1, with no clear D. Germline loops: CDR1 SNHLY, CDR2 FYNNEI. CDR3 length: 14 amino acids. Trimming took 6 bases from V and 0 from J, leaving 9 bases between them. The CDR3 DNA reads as TGTGCCAGCAGACAAAGCCTCTCCTACAATGAGCAGTTCTTC. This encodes CASRQSLSYNEQFF.

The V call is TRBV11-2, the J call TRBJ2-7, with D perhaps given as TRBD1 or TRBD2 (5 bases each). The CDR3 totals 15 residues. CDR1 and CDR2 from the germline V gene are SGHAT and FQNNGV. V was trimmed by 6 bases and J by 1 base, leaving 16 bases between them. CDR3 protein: CASRGVRRRSYEQYF. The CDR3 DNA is TGTGCCAGCAGGGGGGTCCGGAGGAGGTCCTACGAGCAGTACTTC.

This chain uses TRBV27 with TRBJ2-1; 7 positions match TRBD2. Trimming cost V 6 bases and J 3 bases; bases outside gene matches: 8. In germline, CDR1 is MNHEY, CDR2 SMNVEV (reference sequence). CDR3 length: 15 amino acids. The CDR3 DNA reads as TGTGCCAGCAGCCGTGAGCGGGGTTTCTACAATGAGCAGTTCTTC. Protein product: CASSRERGFYNEQFF.

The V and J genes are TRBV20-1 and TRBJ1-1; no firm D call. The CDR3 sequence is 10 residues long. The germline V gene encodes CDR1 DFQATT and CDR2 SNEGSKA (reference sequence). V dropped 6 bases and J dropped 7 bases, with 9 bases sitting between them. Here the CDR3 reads CSARRGEAFF. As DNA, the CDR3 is TGCAGTGCGAGGCGGGGTGAAGCTTTCTTT.

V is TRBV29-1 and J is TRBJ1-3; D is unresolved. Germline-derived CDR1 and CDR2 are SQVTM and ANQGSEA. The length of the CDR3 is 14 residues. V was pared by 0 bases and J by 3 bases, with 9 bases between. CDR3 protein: CSVEEGPYGNTIYF. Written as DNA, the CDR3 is TGCAGCGTTGAAGAAGGGCCTTATGGAAACACCATATATTTT.

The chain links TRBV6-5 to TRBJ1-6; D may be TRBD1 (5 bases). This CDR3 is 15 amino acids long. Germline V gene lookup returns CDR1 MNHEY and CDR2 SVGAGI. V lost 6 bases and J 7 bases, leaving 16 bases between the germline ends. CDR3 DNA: TGTGCCAGCAGACGCGGGACGGTGACAAATTCACCCCTCCACTTT. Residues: CASRRGTVTNSPLHF.

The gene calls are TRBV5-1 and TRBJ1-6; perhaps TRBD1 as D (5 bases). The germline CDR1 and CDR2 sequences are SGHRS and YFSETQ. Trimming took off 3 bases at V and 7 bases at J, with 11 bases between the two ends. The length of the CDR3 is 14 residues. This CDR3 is CASSSGRSNSPLHF. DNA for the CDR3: TGCGCCAGCAGCTCGGGACGGAGCAATTCACCCCTCCACTTT.

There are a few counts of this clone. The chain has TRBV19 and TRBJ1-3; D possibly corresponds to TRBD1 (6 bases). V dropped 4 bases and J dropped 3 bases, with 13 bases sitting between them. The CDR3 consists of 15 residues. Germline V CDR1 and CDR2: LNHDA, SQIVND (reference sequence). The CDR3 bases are TGTGCCAGTAGTACCCCGACAGGTCTTGGAAACACCATATATTTT. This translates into CASSTPTGLGNTIYF.

CDR3 protein: CASSVGDRGNSPLHF. The DNA of the CDR3 is TGTGCCAGCAGCGTAGGGGACAGGGGAAATTCACCCCTCCACTTT. The V call is TRBV9, the J call TRBJ1-6; 10 bases fit TRBD1. The junction had 1 base not matched to a gene; V was cut back by 0 bases and J by 7 bases. The CDR3 runs 15 residues. Germline V gene lookup returns CDR1 SGDLS and CDR2 YYNGEE.

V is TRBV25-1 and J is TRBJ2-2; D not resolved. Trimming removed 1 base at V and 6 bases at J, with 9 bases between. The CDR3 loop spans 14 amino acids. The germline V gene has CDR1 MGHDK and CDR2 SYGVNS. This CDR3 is CASSESSLSGELFF. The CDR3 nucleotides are TGTGCCAGCAGTGAATCGAGCTTGTCCGGGGAGCTGTTTTTT.

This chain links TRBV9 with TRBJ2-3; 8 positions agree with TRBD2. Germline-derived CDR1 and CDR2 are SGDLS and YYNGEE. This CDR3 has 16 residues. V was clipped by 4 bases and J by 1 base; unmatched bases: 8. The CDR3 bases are TGTGCCAGCAGCCCCGGGGGGGGGATGGGCACAGATACGCAGTATTTT. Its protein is CASSPGGGMGTDTQYF.

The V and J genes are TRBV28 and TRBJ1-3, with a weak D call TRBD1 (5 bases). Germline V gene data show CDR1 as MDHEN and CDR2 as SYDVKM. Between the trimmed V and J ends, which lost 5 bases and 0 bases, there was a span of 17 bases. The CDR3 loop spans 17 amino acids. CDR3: CASSPGGLSPSGNTIYF. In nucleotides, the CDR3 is TGTGCCAGCAGTCCGGGGGGTCTTTCCCCCTCTGGAAACACCATATATTTT.

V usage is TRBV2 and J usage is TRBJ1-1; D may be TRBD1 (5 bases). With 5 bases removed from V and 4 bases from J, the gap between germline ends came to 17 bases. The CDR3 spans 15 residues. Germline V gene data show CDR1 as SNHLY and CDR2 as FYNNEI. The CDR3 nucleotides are TGTGCCAGCAGTACACGGGGACGGCGGGGCACTGAAGCTTTCTTT. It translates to CASSTRGRRGTEAFF.

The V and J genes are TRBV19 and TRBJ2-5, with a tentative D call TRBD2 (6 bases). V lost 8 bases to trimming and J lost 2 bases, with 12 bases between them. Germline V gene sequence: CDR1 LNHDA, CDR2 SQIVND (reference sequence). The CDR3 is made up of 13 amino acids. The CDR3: CASGPRGQETQYF. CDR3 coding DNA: TGTGCCAGTGGCCCGCGGGGACAAGAGACCCAGTACTTC.

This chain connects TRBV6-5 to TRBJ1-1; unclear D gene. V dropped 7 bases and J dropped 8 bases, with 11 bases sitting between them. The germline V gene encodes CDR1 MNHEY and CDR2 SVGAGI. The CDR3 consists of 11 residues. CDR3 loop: CASTHSSEAFF. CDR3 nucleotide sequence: TGTGCCAGCACCCACAGCTCCGAAGCTTTCTTT.

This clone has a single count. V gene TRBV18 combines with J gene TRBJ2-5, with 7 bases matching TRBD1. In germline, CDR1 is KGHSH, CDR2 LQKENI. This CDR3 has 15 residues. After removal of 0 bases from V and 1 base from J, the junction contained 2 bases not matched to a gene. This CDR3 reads CASSPPSGGQETQYF. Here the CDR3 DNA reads TGTGCCAGCTCACCACCGTCAGGGGGCCAAGAGACCCAGTACTTC.

The CDR3 protein is CASSLTWAGEQFF. In nucleotides, the CDR3 is TGTGCCAGCAGCTTAACTTGGGCAGGTGAGCAGTTCTTC. The chain links TRBV13 to TRBJ2-1; D ambiguous. Trimming removed 2 bases at V and 9 bases at J, with 11 bases between. Germline CDR1 reads PRHDT; CDR2 reads FYEKMQ (reference sequence). The CDR3 covers 13 residues.

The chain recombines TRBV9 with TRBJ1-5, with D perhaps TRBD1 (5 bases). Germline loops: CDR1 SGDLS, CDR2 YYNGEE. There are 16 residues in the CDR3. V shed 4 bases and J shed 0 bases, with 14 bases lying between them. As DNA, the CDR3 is TGTGCCAGCAGCCCCCATCCGGGGCCTAGCAATCAGCCCCAGCATTTT. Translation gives CASSPHPGPSNQPQHF. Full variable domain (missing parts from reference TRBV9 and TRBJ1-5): DSGVTQTPKHLITATGQRVTLRCSPRSGDLSVYWYQQSLDQGLQFLIQYYNGEERAKGNILERFSAQQFPDLHSELNLSSLELGDSALYFCASSPHPGPSNQPQHFGDGTRLSIL.